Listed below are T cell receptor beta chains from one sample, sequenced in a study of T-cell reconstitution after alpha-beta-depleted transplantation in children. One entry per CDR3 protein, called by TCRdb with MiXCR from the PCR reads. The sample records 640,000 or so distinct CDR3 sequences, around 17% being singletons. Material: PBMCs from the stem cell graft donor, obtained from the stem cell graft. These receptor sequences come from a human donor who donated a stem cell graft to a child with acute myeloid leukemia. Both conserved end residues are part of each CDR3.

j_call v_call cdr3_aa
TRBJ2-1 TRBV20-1 CSARDAAGGPGEQFF
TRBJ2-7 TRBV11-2 CASSSVVEQYF
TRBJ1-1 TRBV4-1 CASSQVGGTGWPPEAFF
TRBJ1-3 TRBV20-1 CSARGRVEFARNTIYF
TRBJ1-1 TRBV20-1 CCARARPLLANTEAFF
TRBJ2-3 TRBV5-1 CASSFSATSGWSSTDTRYF
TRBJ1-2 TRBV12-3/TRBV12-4 CASSYWTANYGYTF
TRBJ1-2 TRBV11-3 CASSPSTGDMNGYTF
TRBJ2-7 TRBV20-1 CSALGRELYYEQYF
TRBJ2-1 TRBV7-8 CASSWEGTTPYNEQFF
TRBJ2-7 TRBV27 CASGTGGSSYEQYF
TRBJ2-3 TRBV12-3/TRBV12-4 CASSSGGVIAGSNTDTQYF
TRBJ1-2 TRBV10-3 CAISEGGDYGYTF
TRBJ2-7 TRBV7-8 CASSLELAENYEQYF
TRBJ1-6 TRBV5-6 CASSFGQYNSPLHF
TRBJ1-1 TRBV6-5 CASSYHQELSTEAFF
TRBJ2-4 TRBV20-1 CSATPPGLAKNIQYF
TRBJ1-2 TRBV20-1 CSAPLGRGYTF
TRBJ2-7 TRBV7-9 CASSLAGIAYEQYF
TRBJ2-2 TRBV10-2 CASTEGNTGELFF
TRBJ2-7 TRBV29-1 CSVPDGPEQYF
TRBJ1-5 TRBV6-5 CASRQVYSNQPQHF
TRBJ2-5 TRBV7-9 CASSLNGGETQYF
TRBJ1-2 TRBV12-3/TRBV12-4 CASSLFDRAGYTF
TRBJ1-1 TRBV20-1 CSARTWDIEDGTEAFF
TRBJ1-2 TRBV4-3 CASSAEGGHDPYGYTF
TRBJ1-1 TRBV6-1 CASRDTGTGENTEAFF
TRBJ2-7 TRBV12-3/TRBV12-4 CASTADRATYEQYF
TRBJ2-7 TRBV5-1 CASRHSELSYEQYF
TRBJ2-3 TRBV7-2 CASSLAGLFTDTQYF
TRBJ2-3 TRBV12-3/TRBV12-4 CASSLEGLEDTQYF
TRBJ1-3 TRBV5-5 CASSFRDSGNTIYF
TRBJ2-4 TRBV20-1 CSARDPGENIQYF
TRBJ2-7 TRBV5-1 CASSLGDRGGYEQYF
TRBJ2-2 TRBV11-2 CASSLKGGGTGELFF
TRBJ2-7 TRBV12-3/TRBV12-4 CASSPGQGAPYEQYF
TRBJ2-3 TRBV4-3 CASSQDRRATDTQYF
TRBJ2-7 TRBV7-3 CASSLGTSGSYEQYF
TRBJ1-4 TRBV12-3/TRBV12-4 CASSSGTVNEKLFF
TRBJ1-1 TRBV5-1 CASSRTTGGTEAFF
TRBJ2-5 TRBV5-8 CASSDSFRALTQETQYF
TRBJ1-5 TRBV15 CATSRELYQPQHF
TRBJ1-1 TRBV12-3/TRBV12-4 CASSSWGGQGVWNTEAFF
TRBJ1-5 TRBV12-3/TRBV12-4 CASSAGGMGNQPQHF
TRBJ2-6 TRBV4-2 CASSQDKAVRWVSGANVLTF
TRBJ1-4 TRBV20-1 CSARRLGGYEKLFF
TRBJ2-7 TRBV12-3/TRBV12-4 CASSRTGGLRHEQYF